One sample yielded the 29 T cell receptor beta chains listed below, sequenced in a study of T-cell reconstitution after alpha-beta-depleted transplantation in children (TCRdb year 2016). Libraries came from PCR. Sequenced using an Illumina HiSeq 2500. TCR libraries were prepared with molecular barcoding, using unique molecular identifiers to normalize TCRbeta repertoire quantification. In TCRdb, the public reads were trimmed at Q25 with fastp and aligned with MiXCR, with productive beta chains retained. All rows with the same CDR3 protein become a single entry with the most common DNA and genes. For this sample there are approximately 350,000 distinct CDR3 sequences; around 16% appear just once. In total, the top ten clones hold about 41% of the sample. This specimen's treatment or condition label, per the study, means: allogeneic hematopoietic cell transplantation with graft depleted of TCRalphabeta T cells and CD19 B cells.

Source: PBMCs, mostly from graft donor cells, taken 360 days after TCRalphabeta/CD19-depleted stem cell transplant. These receptor sequences come from a male patient between 2 and 15 years old who had a stem cell transplant for acute lymphoblastic leukemia, so the T cells may come from the graft donor.

This rearrangement joins TRBV28 to TRBJ1-3, with 7 bases identical to TRBD1. Germline V gene lookup returns CDR1 MDHEN and CDR2 SYDVKM. The V and J ends lost 2 bases and 0 bases, in that order; junction bases with no gene match: 7. This CDR3 comprises 17 residues. The DNA for the CDR3 is TGTGCCAGCAGTTTAGTGGCGGGACAGCTCTCTGGAAACACCATATATTTT. Translation gives CASSLVAGQLSGNTIYF.

This clonotype was detected many times. The V and J genes are TRBV7-2 and TRBJ1-4; no firm D call. The CDR3 is 16 residues long. The ends were cut back, 1 base at V and 0 bases at J, with 9 bases in the middle. Germline-derived CDR1 and CDR2 are SGHTA and FQGNSA. The CDR3 DNA sequence: TGTGCCAGCAGCTTAGACCGATTTGCAACTAATGAAAAACTGTTTTTT. It codes for CASSLDRFATNEKLFF.

CDR3 in amino acids: CASRKEGYNEQFF. CDR3 coding DNA: TGTGCCAGCAGAAAGGAGGGCTACAATGAGCAGTTCTTC. This chain uses TRBV7-3 with TRBJ2-1; possibly TRBD2 for D (6 bases). The V gene's germline CDR1 is SGHTA and CDR2 FQGTGA. The CDR3 runs 13 residues. Trimming stripped 6 bases from V and 3 bases from J, with 9 bases between.

This clonotype has more than one count but fewer than ten. The V gene is TRBV20-1, the J gene TRBJ2-5; D ambiguous. Trimming left V 5 bases short and J 5 bases short, with 6 bases between. CDR3 size: 10 residues. Germline CDR1 DFQATT, CDR2 SNEGSKA (reference sequence). The CDR3 is CSALRETQYF. The CDR3 DNA reads TGCAGTGCTTTAAGGGAGACCCAGTACTTC.

There are a few counts of this clonotype. The chain joins TRBV20-1 to TRBJ2-3; 8 bases map to TRBD1. From germline, CDR1 is DFQATT and CDR2 SNEGSKA (reference sequence). The CDR3 is 13 amino acids. V gave up 6 bases and J gave up 1 base; unmatched junction bases: 3. In nucleotides, the CDR3 is TGCAGTGCCAGGGGGCCCCGCACAGATACGCAGTATTTT. Translation gives CSARGPRTDTQYF.

The chain recombines TRBV9 with TRBJ2-7; D unresolved. In germline, CDR1 is SGDLS, CDR2 YYNGEE. The CDR3 is made up of 16 amino acids. V lost 4 bases and J 6 bases, leaving 23 bases between the germline ends. The CDR3 loop reads CASSPQTNPLTSEQYF. The CDR3 bases are TGTGCCAGCAGCCCCCAAACGAACCCGCTAACCAGCGAGCAGTACTTC.

The chain couples TRBV9 to TRBJ2-7; 11 positions match TRBD2. Losses at the gene ends were 3 bases for V and 0 bases for J; bases not matched to a gene: 11. The CDR3 is 18 residues long. The germline gives CDR1 SGDLS, CDR2 YYNGEE. The CDR3 nucleotides are TGTGCCAGCAGCGCCCGACCGGGACTAGCGGACCACTCCTACGAGCAGTACTTC. The encoded protein is CASSARPGLADHSYEQYF.

The J gene is TRBJ2-1, the V gene TRBV28; the D gene is possibly TRBD1 (5 bases). Germline assignment: CDR1 MDHEN and CDR2 SYDVKM. CDR3 length: 16 residues. Trimming pared 2 bases from V and 0 bases from J, leaving 11 bases between. The CDR3 spells CASSLRGPSSYNEQFF. In nucleotides, the CDR3 is TGTGCCAGCAGTTTAAGGGGCCCGAGCTCCTACAATGAGCAGTTCTTC.

As for this clonotype: The CDR3 does not end in the conserved phenylalanine or tryptophan, so this is likely a read error. This chain uses TRBV25-1 with TRBJ2-1, with 7 positions matching TRBD1. The CDR3 is 16 amino acids. CDR1 MGHDK and CDR2 SYGVNS come from the germline V gene. With 0 bases clipped from V and 4 bases from J, the junction kept 6 bases outside the gene matches. The CDR3 region is CASSEYWGQNYNEQFS. As DNA, the CDR3 is TGTGCCAGCAGTGAATATTGGGGACAGAATTACAATGAGCAGTTCTCC.

This chain uses TRBV4-3 with TRBJ2-7; TRBD2 matches 7 bases. The CDR3 is 13 amino acids. CDR1 LGHNA and CDR2 YSLEER come from the germline V gene. Trimming removed 0 bases from V and 7 bases from J; junction bases left unmatched: 3. The chain's CDR3 is CASSQERGGEQYF. The CDR3 bases are TGCGCCAGCAGCCAAGAGAGGGGAGGGGAGCAGTACTTC.

The chain employs TRBV19 and TRBJ2-1; possible D gene TRBD2, 5 bases. V lost 8 bases and J 0 bases, leaving 8 bases between the germline ends. Germline lookup yields CDR1 LNHDA and CDR2 SQIVND (reference sequence). CDR3 length: 13 residues. DNA of the CDR3: TGTGCCAGTGGACTCAGCTCCTACAATGAGCAGTTCTTC. This sequence encodes CASGLSSYNEQFF.

V usage is TRBV12-3 or TRBV12-4 and J usage is TRBJ1-5; TRBD1 matches at 7 bases. V lost 5 bases, J lost 3 bases, and 7 bases stayed unmatched. The CDR3 runs to 15 residues. CDR3 coding DNA: TGTGCCAGCAGTCTTAGAGGGACAGTCAATCAGCCCCAGCATTTT. This codes for CASSLRGTVNQPQHF.

This clonotype was recorded a few times. This may be a read error: a much more frequent sequence differs by one nucleotide. The rearrangement uses TRBV11-1 and TRBJ2-4; D unclear. The CDR3 runs 13 residues. Germline lookup yields CDR1 SGHAT and CDR2 FQDESV (reference sequence). CDR3 loop: CASSLGVRDIQHF. The CDR3 region has the DNA TGTGCCAGCAGCTTAGGAGTTAGAGACATTCAGCACTTC.

This sequence joins TRBV4-1 and TRBJ2-1; TRBD2 matches 12 bases. The CDR3 consists of 18 residues. The junction had 11 bases not matched to a gene; V was cut back by 1 base and J by 7 bases. Germline V gene sequence: CDR1 MGHRA, CDR2 YSYEKL. The CDR3 sequence: CASSQVGPLAGGTNEQFF. CDR3 in DNA: TGCGCCAGCAGCCAAGTCGGTCCACTAGCGGGAGGAACTAATGAGCAGTTCTTC.

The chain is built from TRBV7-8 and TRBJ2-2, with D possibly TRBD2 on 5 matching bases. Per germline, CDR1 SGHVS and CDR2 FQNEAQ. This CDR3 has 12 amino acids. The V end was cut by 7 bases, the J end by 5 bases, with 8 bases between. CDR3 protein: CASKPGTGELFF. The DNA for the CDR3 is TGTGCCAGCAAACCGGGAACCGGGGAGCTGTTTTTT.

The gene calls are TRBV4-2 and TRBJ2-3; D may be TRBD1 or TRBD2 (5 bases each). Germline V lookup: CDR1 LGHNA, CDR2 YNFKEQ. This CDR3 is built from 20 residues. Deletions cut 4 bases from V and 2 bases from J, with 28 bases between. CDR3 coding DNA: TGTGCCAGCAGCCCCGACCGAGGTGGGGGAAGAGAGCCTCTCACAGATACGCAGTATTTT. This encodes CASSPDRGGGREPLTDTQYF.

The rearrangement joins TRBV24-1 to TRBJ1-5; 8 bases are a match to TRBD1. Trimming removed 6 bases from V and 2 bases from J; junction bases left unmatched: 5. Germline lookup yields CDR1 KGHDR and CDR2 SFDVKD. This CDR3 is built from 15 residues. CDR3 DNA: TGTGCCACCAGTCCAGGGGGCATCGGCAATCAGCCCCAGCATTTT. Protein: CATSPGGIGNQPQHF.

The J gene is TRBJ1-1, the V gene TRBV6-2 or TRBV6-3; 9 positions match TRBD1. There are 15 residues in the CDR3. With 4 bases clipped from V and 4 bases from J, the junction kept 7 bases outside the gene matches. Germline V gives CDR1 MNHEY, CDR2 SVGEGT. The CDR3 DNA follows: TGTGCCAGCAGTTCACAGGGGGCAAGGAGCACTGAAGCTTTCTTT. Amino acids: CASSSQGARSTEAFF.

Only a few counts were recorded for this clonotype. This sequence joins TRBV25-1 and TRBJ2-7, with D possibly TRBD2 on 6 matching bases. This CDR3 region has 17 residues. In germline, CDR1 is MGHDK, CDR2 SYGVNS. V was cut by 3 bases and J by 3 bases, with 21 bases left in between. The CDR3 DNA sequence: TGTGCCAGCAGTGATCAACGACCGGGGGTAAGATACTACGAGCAGTACTTC. Translating gives CASSDQRPGVRYYEQYF.

This clonotype was recorded at least ten times. The chain couples TRBV15 to TRBJ2-1, with D possibly matching TRBD1 (5 bases). The CDR3 extends over 14 amino acids. The V and J ends lost 4 bases and 8 bases respectively, with 15 bases between them. Germline CDR1 LNHNV, CDR2 YYDKDF (reference sequence). DNA of the CDR3: TGTGCCACCAGCACAGCGCCAGGGTATTATGAGCAGTTCTTC. It encodes CATSTAPGYYEQFF. Full variable domain (outside the CDR3, taken from reference TRBV15 and TRBJ2-1): DAMVIQNPRYQVTQFGKPVTLSCSQTLNHNVMYWYQQKSSQAPKLLFHYYDKDFNNEADTPDNFQSRRPNTSFCFLDIRSPGLGDTAMYLCATSTAPGYYEQFFGPGTRLTVL.

In this sample, this clonotype turned up many times. V and J are TRBV29-1 and TRBJ2-1; 9 bases map to TRBD1. The V gene's germline CDR1 is SQVTM and CDR2 ANQGSEA. With V trimmed by 7 bases and J by 4 bases, 5 bases remained unmatched. This CDR3 region has 13 residues. CDR3 in amino acids: CSADRGRYNEQFF. The CDR3 nucleotides are TGCAGCGCCGACAGGGGGAGGTACAATGAGCAGTTCTTC.

There are many counts of this clonotype. V and J are TRBV5-4 and TRBJ2-1; 8 bases line up with TRBD1. Germline CDR1 reads SGHNT; CDR2 reads YYREEE (reference sequence). CDR3 size: 14 residues. J gave up 5 bases and V 4 bases, and 5 bases lay outside the gene matches. The CDR3 nucleotides read TGTGCCAGCAGCCCCGGACAGGGAAACAATGAGCAGTTCTTC. Its protein is CASSPGQGNNEQFF.

The V call is TRBV4-1, the J call TRBJ2-1, with D possibly being TRBD1 (5 bases). The CDR3 is 14 residues long. The V end lost 1 base, the J end lost 3 bases, and 7 bases lay between the germline ends. CDR1 and CDR2 (germline): MGHRA, YSYEKL. The CDR3 loop is CASSQVGDYNEQFF. DNA for the CDR3: TGCGCCAGCAGCCAAGTAGGGGACTACAATGAGCAGTTCTTC.

There are a few counts of this clonotype. The CDR3 DNA sequence: TGTGCCAGCAGCCAGACCGACAAATCTAGCACAGATACGCAGTATTTT. Amino acid sequence: CASSQTDKSSTDTQYF. This rearrangement joins TRBV7-9 to TRBJ2-3; D ambiguous. The CDR3 has 16 amino acids. V gave up 5 bases and J gave up 0 bases, with 15 bases separating them. The germline CDR1 and CDR2 sequences are SEHNR and FQNEAQ (reference sequence).

V and J are TRBV6-2 or TRBV6-3 and TRBJ2-3, with 13 nucleotides matching TRBD2. V lost 6 bases and J lost 7; bases outside the gene matches: 7. The CDR3 totals 15 residues. Germline CDR1 reads MNHEY; CDR2 reads SVGEGT. Here the CDR3 reads CASRRTSGSRNTQYF. The CDR3 DNA sequence: TGTGCCAGCAGAAGGACTAGCGGGAGTCGGAATACGCAGTATTTT.

V usage is TRBV12-3 or TRBV12-4 and J usage is TRBJ1-1; 7 positions agree with TRBD1. The CDR3 has 16 amino acids. V dropped 5 bases and J dropped 7; count of bases not matched to a gene: 16. The DNA for the CDR3 is TGTGCCAGCAGTACGGGACAGACACAGTGGCGCGTTGAAGCTTTCTTT. The encoded protein is CASSTGQTQWRVEAFF.

Note on this clonotype: Its ends do not fully match the called genes, so a read error is possible. V is TRBV18 and J is TRBJ2-3, with TRBD2 matching over 10 bases. This CDR3 is built from 21 residues. From germline, CDR1 is KGHSH and CDR2 LQKENI. The CDR3 sequence: CASSLGLAARGGPGYTDTLYF. DNA of the CDR3: TGTGCCAGCTCACTCGGACTAGCGGCGCGCGGAGGGCCGGGTTACACAGATACGCTGTATTTT. Based on the CDR3 plus reference TRBV18 and TRBJ2-3, the full variable domain is NAGVMQNPRHLVRRRGQEARLRCSPMKGHSHVYWYRQLPEEGLKFMVYLQKENIIDESGMPKERFSAEFPKEGPSILRIQQVVRGDSAAYFCASSLGLAARGGPGYTDTLYFGPGTRLTVL.

This clonotype has a count of ten or more. The chain uses TRBV5-5 and TRBJ2-1, with 11 bases lining up with TRBD1. The CDR3 runs 17 residues. J lost 3 bases, V lost 2 bases, and 7 bases had no gene match. CDR1 and CDR2 from the germline V gene are SGHKS and YYEKEE (reference sequence). The CDR3 region has the DNA TGTGCCAGCAGCTTTCGTAAGGGACAGGGGGTCTACAATGAGCAGTTCTTC. It yields the protein CASSFRKGQGVYNEQFF. Together with reference TRBV5-5 and TRBJ2-1, the CDR3 gives the full variable domain: DAGVTQSPTHLIKTRGQQVTLRCSPISGHKSVSWYQQVLGQGPQFIFQYYEKEERGRGNFPDRFSARQFPNYSSELNVNALLLGDSALYLCASSFRKGQGVYNEQFFGPGTRLTVL.

This clonotype was counted many times. The J gene is TRBJ2-7, the V gene TRBV4-3; D gene unclear. V dropped 0 bases and J dropped 3 bases, with 15 bases sitting between them. There are 16 residues in the CDR3. Germline-derived CDR1 and CDR2 are LGHNA and YSLEER. The CDR3 DNA reads as TGCGCCAGCAGCCAAGATGGGGTGGGGAACTACTACGAGCAGTACTTC. Amino acids: CASSQDGVGNYYEQYF.